The next 29 T cell receptor beta chains were all read from a single sample in a study of cytomegalovirus exposure and HLA in healthy donors. The repertoire was sequenced with immunoSEQ multiplex PCR; TCRdb's copy has only in-frame clones and lacks some. The table includes 200,000 to 250,000 clones, 80% to 90% detected once. Sequenced input: PBMCs. These TCRs come from a man in his late teens or twenties in good health and CMV-seronegative.

The rearrangement joins TRBV5-1 to TRBJ2-5; D is possibly TRBD2 (6 bases). Trimming pared 4 bases from V and 6 bases from J, leaving 19 bases between. There are 15 residues in the CDR3. CDR1 and CDR2 (germline): SGHRS, YFSETQ. CDR3 residues: CASSPRESIAKTQYF. CDR3 coding DNA: TGCGCCAGCAGCCCCCGGGAGAGTATCGCGAAGACCCAGTACTTC.

The J gene is TRBJ2-7, the V gene TRBV28; tentative D call: TRBD2 (5 bases). CDR1 and CDR2 from the germline V gene are MDHEN and SYDVKM. V was cut by 5 bases and J by 7 bases, with 18 bases left in between. This CDR3 comprises 14 residues. This CDR3 reads CASSPGDWQREQYF. CDR3 coding DNA: TGTGCCAGCAGTCCCGGTGATTGGCAGCGGGAGCAGTACTTC.

The table lists this clone with many counts. The chain uses TRBV7-9 and TRBJ2-4; the D is unclear. CDR1 is SEHNR and CDR2 is FQNEAQ in the germline V gene (reference sequence). The CDR3 is 15 residues long. Trimming left V 1 base short and J 0 bases short, with 7 bases between. The CDR3 here is CASSLERSAKNIQYF. CDR3 DNA sequence: TGTGCCAGCAGCTTAGAGCGTTCAGCCAAAAACATTCAGTACTTC. The whole variable domain, filled in from reference TRBV7-9 and TRBJ2-4, reads DTGVSQNPRHKITKRGQNVTFRCDPISEHNRLYWYRQTLGQGPEFLTYFQNEAQLEKSRLLSDRFSAERPKGSFSTLEIQRTEQGDSAMYLCASSLERSAKNIQYFGAGTRLSVL.

The chain uses TRBV5-1 and TRBJ1-3; possible D gene TRBD1, 6 bases. V lost 0 bases and J 0 bases, leaving 19 bases between the germline ends. Germline assignment: CDR1 SGHRS and CDR2 YFSETQ. The CDR3 totals 19 residues. The CDR3 here is CASSLDTQGSLSSGNTIYF. The CDR3 DNA reads TGCGCCAGCAGCTTGGATACACAGGGCTCATTATCCTCTGGAAACACCATATATTTT. The full variable domain, with the rest looked up from reference TRBV5-1 and TRBJ1-3, is KAGVTQTPRYLIKTRGQQVTLSCSPISGHRSVSWYQQTPGQGLQFLFEYFSETQRNKGNFPGRFSGRQFSNSRSEMNVSTLELGDSALYLCASSLDTQGSLSSGNTIYFGEGSWLTVV.

V gene TRBV7-2 combines with J gene TRBJ2-3; 7 nucleotides match TRBD1. Per the germline V gene, CDR1 is SGHTA and CDR2 is FQGNSA. The CDR3 extends over 14 amino acids. Germline trimming cut 5 bases from V and 7 bases from J; bases unmatched to any gene: 9. The CDR3 bases are TGTGCCAGCAGCCAGAGGGGGCAGGGGAATACGCAGTATTTT. Translation gives CASSQRGQGNTQYF.

CDR3: CASSLSGQAYNEQFF. CDR3 nucleotides: TGTGCCAGCAGCTTAAGCGGACAGGCATACAATGAGCAGTTCTTC. This chain links TRBV7-2 with TRBJ2-1, with TRBD1 identical over 7 bases. Germline loops: CDR1 SGHTA, CDR2 FQGNSA. The length of the CDR3 is 15 residues. J gave up 4 bases and V 2 bases, and 5 bases lay outside the gene matches.

The V gene is TRBV28, the J gene TRBJ1-2; D remains unclear. V was trimmed by 6 bases and J by 5 bases, leaving 10 bases between them. CDR3 length: 12 residues. Looked up from germline, CDR1 is MDHEN and CDR2 is SYDVKM. The CDR3 coding sequence is TGTGCCAGCAGCACCACAGATTATGGCTACACCTTC. Translated, it gives CASSTTDYGYTF.

The rearrangement joins TRBV15 to TRBJ2-2; D may be TRBD1 (6 bases). V was pared by 5 bases and J by 3 bases, with 16 bases between. The germline V gene encodes CDR1 LNHNV and CDR2 YYDKDF (reference sequence). The CDR3 is 16 residues long. The CDR3 coding sequence is TGTGCCACCAGCCGCTACTACAGGGCTCACACCGGGGAGCTGTTTTTT. Translating it yields CATSRYYRAHTGELFF.

In this sample, this clone turned up a few times. This chain connects TRBV7-2 to TRBJ2-3; no clear D. The germline gives CDR1 SGHTA, CDR2 FQGNSA. There are 13 residues in the CDR3. Trimming removed 2 bases from V and 6 bases from J, with 9 bases in between. The CDR3 is CASSLNRVDTQYF. The CDR3 DNA is TGTGCCAGCAGCTTAAATCGCGTGGATACGCAGTATTTT.

The rearrangement links TRBV7-2 to TRBJ2-7, with 8 bases matching TRBD1. J was trimmed by 0 bases and V by 5 bases; bases with no gene match: 6. Germline V lookup: CDR1 SGHTA, CDR2 FQGNSA. The CDR3 runs 15 residues. The CDR3 spells CASSTRQGSSYEQYF. The CDR3, as DNA: TGTGCCAGCAGCACCCGACAGGGGAGCTCCTACGAGCAGTACTTC.

The chain joins TRBV2 to TRBJ1-5; 7 bases fit TRBD1. CDR1 and CDR2 from the germline V gene are SNHLY and FYNNEI. Germline trimming cut 6 bases from V and 0 bases from J; bases unmatched to any gene: 2. The CDR3 length is 14 residues. In nucleotides, the CDR3 is TGTGCCAGCAGGGGGGACAGTAGCAATCAGCCCCAGCATTTT. Amino acids: CASRGDSSNQPQHF.

This clone occurred a few times. This chain links TRBV30 with TRBJ2-7, with D perhaps matching TRBD1 (5 bases). This CDR3 is built from 10 residues. CDR1 is GTSNPN and CDR2 is SVGIG in the germline V gene (reference sequence). CDR3 region: CAYGQGQQYF. The CDR3 DNA sequence: TGTGCATACGGCCAGGGCCAGCAGTACTTC.

V usage is TRBV13 and J usage is TRBJ1-4, with TRBD1 matching 8 bases. Germline V gene lookup returns CDR1 PRHDT and CDR2 FYEKMQ (reference sequence). The CDR3 length is 15 residues. The V and J ends lost 3 bases and 3 bases, in that order; junction bases with no gene match: 3. This CDR3 is CASSFQGQANEKLFF. The DNA for the CDR3 is TGTGCCAGCAGCTTTCAGGGACAGGCTAATGAAAAACTGTTTTTT.

The rearrangement joins TRBV27 to TRBJ2-3; 14 bases are a match to TRBD2. The CDR3 has 17 amino acids. Looked up from germline, CDR1 is MNHEY and CDR2 is SMNVEV (reference sequence). The V and J ends lost 6 bases and 7 bases, in that order; junction bases with no gene match: 12. CDR3 sequence (DNA): TGTGCCAGCAGGACTAGCGGGGGGGACTTGTTGGGGAATACGCAGTATTTT. This translates into CASRTSGGDLLGNTQYF.

The rearrangement uses TRBV2 and TRBJ1-5, with 7 bases lining up with TRBD1. The trim removed 1 base at V and 0 bases at J, leaving 9 bases unmatched. Germline loops: CDR1 SNHLY, CDR2 FYNNEI. The CDR3 runs to 18 residues. The CDR3 DNA reads as TGTGCCAGCAGTGAAGAGGGACAGCTGCTAAGTAGCAATCAGCCCCAGCATTTT. Its protein is CASSEEGQLLSSNQPQHF.

Only a few counts were recorded for this clone. The rearrangement links TRBV7-9 to TRBJ1-6; D unresolved. CDR3 length: 14 residues. V was shortened by 5 bases and J by 8 bases, with 13 bases between the two germline ends. Germline loops: CDR1 SEHNR, CDR2 FQNEAQ (reference sequence). The CDR3 sequence is CASSTSYGDSPLHF. The CDR3 DNA reads TGTGCCAGCAGCACATCGTACGGGGATTCACCCCTCCACTTT.

The chain uses TRBV27 and TRBJ1-4; TRBD1 is a possible D gene (5 bases). Germline CDR1 and CDR2: MNHEY and SMNVEV (reference sequence). The length of the CDR3 is 16 residues. V dropped 1 base and J dropped 4 bases, with 13 bases sitting between them. CDR3 DNA sequence: TGTGCCAGCAGTTTATGGGGGGGGGTTTATAATGAAAAACTGTTTTTT. It codes for CASSLWGGVYNEKLFF.

The J gene is TRBJ2-7, the V gene TRBV5-6; possible D gene TRBD1, 5 bases. From germline, CDR1 is SGHDT and CDR2 YYEEEE. The CDR3 consists of 13 residues. Trimming pared 4 bases from V and 3 bases from J, leaving 11 bases between. CDR3 region: CASSEVQVYEQYF. As DNA, the CDR3 is TGTGCCAGCAGCGAAGTACAGGTCTACGAGCAGTACTTC.

The chain employs TRBV2 and TRBJ1-5; D possibly corresponds to TRBD1 (5 bases). Trimming stripped 10 bases from V and 1 base from J, with 14 bases between. Per the germline V gene, CDR1 is SNHLY and CDR2 is FYNNEI. The CDR3 consists of 14 residues. The CDR3 spells CATALKGSNQPQHF. As DNA, the CDR3 is TGTGCCACCGCCTTGAAGGGGAGCAATCAGCCCCAGCATTTT.

This rearrangement joins TRBV6-5 to TRBJ2-2; 7 bases line up with TRBD1. Germline V gene data show CDR1 as MNHEY and CDR2 as SVGAGI. J lost 7 bases, V lost 6 bases, and 11 bases had no gene match. The CDR3 totals 15 residues. CDR3 coding DNA: TGTGCCAGCAGAGGACAGGAGTTTTTAAGCGGGGAGCTGTTTTTT. Encoded protein: CASRGQEFLSGELFF.

The genes are TRBV30 and TRBJ2-1; 9 bases are shared with TRBD1. Germline V gene data show CDR1 as GTSNPN and CDR2 as SVGIG (reference sequence). This CDR3 comprises 15 residues. Germline trimming cut 4 bases from V and 5 bases from J; bases unmatched to any gene: 9. CDR3 nucleotides: TGTGCCTGGACAACCGGGACAGGGAGTAACAATGAGCAGTTCTTC. Residues: CAWTTGTGSNNEQFF.

V is TRBV18 and J is TRBJ2-1; 7 positions match TRBD2. The CDR3 totals 15 residues. Germline assignment: CDR1 KGHSH and CDR2 LQKENI. V shed 5 bases, J shed 1 base, and the junction held 5 bases outside the gene matches. The CDR3: CASSSTGGSYNEQFF. The CDR3 DNA sequence: TGTGCCAGCTCATCAACCGGGGGGTCCTACAATGAGCAGTTCTTC.

This sequence joins TRBV28 and TRBJ2-5; 8 bases agree with TRBD1. Trimming at V came to 6 bases and at J to 5 bases, leaving 11 bases not matched to a gene. Germline V gives CDR1 MDHEN, CDR2 SYDVKM. This CDR3 contains 15 residues. The CDR3 nucleotides read TGTGCCAGCAGAACCCCCCAGGGGGCAGGGGAGACCCAGTACTTC. Encoded protein: CASRTPQGAGETQYF.

This clone has more than one count but fewer than ten. The gene calls are TRBV11-3 and TRBJ2-5; D perhaps matches TRBD1 (6 bases). There are 12 residues in the CDR3. Germline CDR1 reads SGHNT; CDR2 reads YENEEA. The V end was cut by 4 bases, the J end by 5 bases, with 8 bases between. CDR3 protein: CASSSGDETQYF. CDR3 nucleotides: TGTGCCAGCAGCTCAGGGGACGAGACCCAGTACTTC. Filled out from reference TRBV11-3 and TRBJ2-5, the complete variable domain reads EAGVVQSPRYKIIEKKQPVAFWCNPISGHNTLYWYLQNLGQGPELLIRYENEEAVDDSQLPKDRFSAERLKGVDSTLKIQPAELGDSAVYLCASSSGDETQYFGPGTRLLVL.

The V and J genes are TRBV28 and TRBJ1-5; 8 bases agree with TRBD1. Germline CDR1 is MDHEN and CDR2 is SYDVKM. Germline trimming cut 3 bases from V and 5 bases from J; bases unmatched to any gene: 3. The length of the CDR3 is 14 residues. The CDR3 DNA follows: TGTGCCAGCAGTTTTGGGGACAGGTATCAGCCCCAGCATTTT. Protein: CASSFGDRYQPQHF.

The chain has TRBV5-5 and TRBJ2-7, with D possibly matching TRBD1 (5 bases). This CDR3 is 14 amino acids long. The V gene lost 0 bases and the J gene lost 3 bases, with 10 bases spanning the gap. Germline CDR1 and CDR2: SGHKS and YYEKEE (reference sequence). The CDR3 nucleotides are TGTGCCAGCAGCTTGGCAGGGCCATTCTACGAGCAGTACTTC. As protein: CASSLAGPFYEQYF.

The chain joins TRBV7-2 to TRBJ2-7; D unclear. Trimming removed 4 bases from V and 7 bases from J, with 17 bases in between. The CDR3 sequence is 14 residues long. Germline assignment: CDR1 SGHTA and CDR2 FQGNSA. As DNA, the CDR3 is TGTGCCAGCAGCTCGAGGATTGGAGTACGGGAGCAGTACTTC. Its protein product is CASSSRIGVREQYF.

Remarks on this clone: The junction differs from germline at one of its ends, possibly a read error. The chain links TRBV5-1 to TRBJ2-7; maybe TRBD2 (7 bases). The CDR3 has 14 amino acids. Germline V gives CDR1 SGHRS, CDR2 YFSETQ. CDR3 nucleotide sequence: TGCGCCAGCACCTTGACGGGGGGCTCGAACGAGCAGTACTTC. It translates to CASTLTGGSNEQYF. The complete variable domain, with remaining parts taken from reference TRBV5-1 and TRBJ2-7, reads KAGVTQTPRYLIKTRGQQVTLSCSPISGHRSVSWYQQTPGQGLQFLFEYFSETQRNKGNFPGRFSGRQFSNSRSEMNVSTLELGDSALYLCASTLTGGSNEQYFGPGTRLTVT.

This rearrangement joins TRBV6-6 to TRBJ2-7; the D gene is possibly TRBD2 (6 bases). The CDR3 has 16 amino acids. CDR1 and CDR2 from the germline V gene are MNHNY and SVGAGI (reference sequence). Trimming shortened V by 1 base and J by 3 bases, and 16 bases separated the two germline ends. The CDR3 nucleotides read TGTGCCAGCAGTTACTTACCGGGGGAGACTGACTACGAGCAGTACTTC. This gives the protein CASSYLPGETDYEQYF.